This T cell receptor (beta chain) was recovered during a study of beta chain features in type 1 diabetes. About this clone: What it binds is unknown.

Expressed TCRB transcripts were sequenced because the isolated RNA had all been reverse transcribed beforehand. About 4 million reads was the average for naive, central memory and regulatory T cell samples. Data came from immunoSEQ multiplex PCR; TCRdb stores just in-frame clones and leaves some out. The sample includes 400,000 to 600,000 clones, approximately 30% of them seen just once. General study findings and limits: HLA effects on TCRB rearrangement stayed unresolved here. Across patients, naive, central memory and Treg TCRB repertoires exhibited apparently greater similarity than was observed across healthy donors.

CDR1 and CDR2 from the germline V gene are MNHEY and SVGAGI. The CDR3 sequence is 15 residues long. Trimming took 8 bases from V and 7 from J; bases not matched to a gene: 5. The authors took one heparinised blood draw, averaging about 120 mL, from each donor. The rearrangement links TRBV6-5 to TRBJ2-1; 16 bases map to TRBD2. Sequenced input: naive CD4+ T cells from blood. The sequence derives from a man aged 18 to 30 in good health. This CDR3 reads CASPRGLAGGNEQFF. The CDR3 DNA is TGTGCCAGCCCGCGGGGACTAGCGGGAGGGAATGAGCAGTTCTTC.